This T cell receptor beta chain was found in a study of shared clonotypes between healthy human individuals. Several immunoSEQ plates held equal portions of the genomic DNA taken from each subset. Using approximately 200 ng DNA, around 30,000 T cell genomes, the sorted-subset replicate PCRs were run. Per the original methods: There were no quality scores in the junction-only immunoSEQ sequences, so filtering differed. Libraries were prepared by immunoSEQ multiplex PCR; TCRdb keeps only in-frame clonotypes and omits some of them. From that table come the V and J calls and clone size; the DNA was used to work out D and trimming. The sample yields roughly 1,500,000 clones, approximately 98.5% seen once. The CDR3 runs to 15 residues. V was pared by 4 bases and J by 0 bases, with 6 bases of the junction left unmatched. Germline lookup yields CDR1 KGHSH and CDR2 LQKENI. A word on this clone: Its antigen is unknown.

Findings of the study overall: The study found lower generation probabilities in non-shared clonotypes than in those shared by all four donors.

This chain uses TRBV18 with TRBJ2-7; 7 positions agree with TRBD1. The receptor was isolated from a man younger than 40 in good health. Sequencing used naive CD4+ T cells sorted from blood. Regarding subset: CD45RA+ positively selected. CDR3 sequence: CASSLLNRGSYEQYF. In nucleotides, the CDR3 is TGTGCCAGCTCACTATTAAACAGGGGCTCCTACGAGCAGTACTTC.